This record covers a single T cell receptor (beta chain). The data derive from a study of immune cell composition in non-small cell lung cancer. CDR3 length: 15 amino acids. After removal of 5 bases from V and 2 bases from J, the junction contained 8 bases not matched to a gene. Germline assignment: CDR1 SGHVS and CDR2 FNYEAQ. Genomic DNA came from frozen unsorted single-cell suspensions. Libraries were prepared by immunoSEQ multiplex PCR; TCRdb keeps only in-frame clonotypes and omits some of them. The sample carries 2,000 to 2,500 clones, about 80% recorded once. The source of this sequence is a human donor with non-small cell lung cancer. The sample consisted of lung tumor tissue. V is TRBV7-6 and J is TRBJ2-5; 7 bases fit TRBD2. CDR3 in DNA: TGTGCCAGCAGCCCCAACCAGGGACTACAAGAGACCCAGTACTTC. It encodes CASSPNQGLQETQYF.